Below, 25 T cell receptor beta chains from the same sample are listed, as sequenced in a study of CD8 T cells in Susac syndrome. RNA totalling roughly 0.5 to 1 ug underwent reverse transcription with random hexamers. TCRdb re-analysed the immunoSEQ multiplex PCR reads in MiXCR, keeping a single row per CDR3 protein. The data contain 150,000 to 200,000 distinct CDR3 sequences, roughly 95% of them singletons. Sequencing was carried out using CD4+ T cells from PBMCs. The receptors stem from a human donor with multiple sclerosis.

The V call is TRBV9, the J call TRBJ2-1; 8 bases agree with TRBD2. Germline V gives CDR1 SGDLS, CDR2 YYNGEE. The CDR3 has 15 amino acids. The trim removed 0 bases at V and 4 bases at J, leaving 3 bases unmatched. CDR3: CASSVGSGEYNEQFF. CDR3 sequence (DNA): TGTGCCAGCAGCGTAGGTAGCGGGGAATACAATGAGCAGTTCTTC.

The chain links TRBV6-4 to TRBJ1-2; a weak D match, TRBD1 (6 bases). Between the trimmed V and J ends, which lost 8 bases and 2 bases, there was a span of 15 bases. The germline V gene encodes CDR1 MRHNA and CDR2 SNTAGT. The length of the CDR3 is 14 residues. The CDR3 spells CASPQDRRNYGYTF. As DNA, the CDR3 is TGTGCCAGCCCTCAGGACAGACGGAACTATGGCTACACCTTC.

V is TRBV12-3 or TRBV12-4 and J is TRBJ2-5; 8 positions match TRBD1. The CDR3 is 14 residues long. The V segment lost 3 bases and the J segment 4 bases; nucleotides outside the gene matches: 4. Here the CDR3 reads CASSLQGALETQYF. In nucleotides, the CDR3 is TGTGCCAGCAGTTTGCAGGGGGCATTAGAGACCCAGTACTTC.

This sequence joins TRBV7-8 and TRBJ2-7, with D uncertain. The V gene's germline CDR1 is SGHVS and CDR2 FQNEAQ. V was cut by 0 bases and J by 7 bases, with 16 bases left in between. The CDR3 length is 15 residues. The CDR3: CASSLAYRIEGEQYF. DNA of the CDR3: TGTGCCAGCAGCTTAGCGTACAGAATTGAAGGAGAGCAGTACTTC.

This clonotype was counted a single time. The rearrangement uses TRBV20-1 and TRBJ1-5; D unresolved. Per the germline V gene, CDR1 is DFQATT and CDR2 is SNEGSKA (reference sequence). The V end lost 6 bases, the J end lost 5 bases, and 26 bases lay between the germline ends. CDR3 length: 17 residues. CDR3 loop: CSAGRPPRVMGYQPQHF. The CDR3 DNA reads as TGCAGTGCCGGCCGTCCCCCGAGGGTTATGGGGTATCAGCCCCAGCATTTT.

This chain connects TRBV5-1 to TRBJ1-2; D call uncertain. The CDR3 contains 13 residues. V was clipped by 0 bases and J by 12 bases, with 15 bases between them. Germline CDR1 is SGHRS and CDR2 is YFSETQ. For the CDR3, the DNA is TGCGCCAGCAGCTTGGGACCCTCGCTGGGCGACACCTTC. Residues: CASSLGPSLGDTF. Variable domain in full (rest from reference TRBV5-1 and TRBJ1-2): KAGVTQTPRYLIKTRGQQVTLSCSPISGHRSVSWYQQTPGQGLQFLFEYFSETQRNKGNFPGRFSGRQFSNSRSEMNVSTLELGDSALYLCASSLGPSLGDTFGSGTRLTVV.

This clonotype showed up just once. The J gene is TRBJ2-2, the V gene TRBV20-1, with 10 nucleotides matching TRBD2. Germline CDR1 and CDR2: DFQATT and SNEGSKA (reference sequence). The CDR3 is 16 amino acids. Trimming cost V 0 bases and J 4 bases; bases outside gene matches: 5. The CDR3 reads CSARDLSGGATGELFF. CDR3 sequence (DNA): TGCAGTGCTAGAGATTTGAGCGGGGGGGCCACCGGGGAGCTGTTTTTT.

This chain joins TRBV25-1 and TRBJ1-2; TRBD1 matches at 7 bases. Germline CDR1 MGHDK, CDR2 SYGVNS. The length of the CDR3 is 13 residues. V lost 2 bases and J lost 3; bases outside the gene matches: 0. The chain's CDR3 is CASSEGTDYGYTF. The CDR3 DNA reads TGTGCCAGCAGTGAAGGGACAGACTATGGCTACACCTTC.

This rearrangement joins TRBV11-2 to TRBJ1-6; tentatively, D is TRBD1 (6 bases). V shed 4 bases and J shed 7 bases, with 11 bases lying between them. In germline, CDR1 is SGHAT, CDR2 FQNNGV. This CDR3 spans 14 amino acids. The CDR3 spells CASSSRGMNSPLHF. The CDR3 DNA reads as TGTGCCAGCAGCTCCAGGGGAATGAATTCACCCCTCCACTTT.

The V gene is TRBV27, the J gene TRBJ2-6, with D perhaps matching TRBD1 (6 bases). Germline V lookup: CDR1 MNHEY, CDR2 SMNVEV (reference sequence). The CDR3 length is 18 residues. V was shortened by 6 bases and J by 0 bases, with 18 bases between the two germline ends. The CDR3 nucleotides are TGTGCCAGCAGCCAACAGGGAATTGGACTCTCTGGGGCCAACGTCCTGACTTTC. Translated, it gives CASSQQGIGLSGANVLTF.

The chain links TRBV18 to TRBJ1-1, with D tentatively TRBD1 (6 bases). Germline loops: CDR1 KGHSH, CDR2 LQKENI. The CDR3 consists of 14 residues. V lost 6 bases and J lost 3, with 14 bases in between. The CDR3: CASSPGAGYTEAFF. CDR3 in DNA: TGTGCCAGCTCCCCGGGGGCAGGGTACACTGAAGCTTTCTTT. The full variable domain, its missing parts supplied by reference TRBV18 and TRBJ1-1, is NAGVMQNPRHLVRRRGQEARLRCSPMKGHSHVYWYRQLPEEGLKFMVYLQKENIIDESGMPKERFSAEFPKEGPSILRIQQVVRGDSAAYFCASSPGAGYTEAFFGQGTRLTVV.

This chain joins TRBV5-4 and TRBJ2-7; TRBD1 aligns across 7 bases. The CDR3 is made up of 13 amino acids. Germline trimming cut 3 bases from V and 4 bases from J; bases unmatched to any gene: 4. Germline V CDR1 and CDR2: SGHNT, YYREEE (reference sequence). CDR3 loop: CASSSPTGYEQYF. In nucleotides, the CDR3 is TGTGCCAGCAGCTCCCCGACAGGGTACGAGCAGTACTTC.

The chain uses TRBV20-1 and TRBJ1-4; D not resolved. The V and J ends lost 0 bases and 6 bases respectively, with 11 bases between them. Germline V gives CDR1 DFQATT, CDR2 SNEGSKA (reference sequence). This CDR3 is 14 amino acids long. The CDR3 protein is CSARDRRRDEKLFF. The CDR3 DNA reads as TGCAGTGCTAGAGATCGGCGGAGAGATGAAAAACTGTTTTTT.

CDR3 DNA sequence: TGTGCCAGCAGCTTCAGGTTGCGGGAGCAGTACTTC. This sequence encodes CASSFRLREQYF. The chain carries TRBV5-6 and TRBJ2-7; D is ambiguous. With 2 bases removed from V and 7 bases from J, the gap between germline ends came to 10 bases. Germline assignment: CDR1 SGHDT and CDR2 YYEEEE. The CDR3 contains 12 residues.

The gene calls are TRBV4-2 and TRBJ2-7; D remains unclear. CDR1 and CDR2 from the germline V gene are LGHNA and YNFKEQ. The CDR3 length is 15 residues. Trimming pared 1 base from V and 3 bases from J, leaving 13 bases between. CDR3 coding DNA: TGTGCCAGCAGCCAAGTAGTTCGCCAGGACTACGAGCAGTACTTC. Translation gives CASSQVVRQDYEQYF.

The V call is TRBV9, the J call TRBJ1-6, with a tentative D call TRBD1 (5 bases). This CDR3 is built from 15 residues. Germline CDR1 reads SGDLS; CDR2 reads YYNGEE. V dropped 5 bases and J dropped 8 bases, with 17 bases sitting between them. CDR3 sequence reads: CASREGRGGDSPLHF. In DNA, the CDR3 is TGTGCCAGCAGAGAGGGTCGGGGCGGGGATTCACCCCTCCACTTT. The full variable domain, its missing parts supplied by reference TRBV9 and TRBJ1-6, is DSGVTQTPKHLITATGQRVTLRCSPRSGDLSVYWYQQSLDQGLQFLIQYYNGEERAKGNILERFSAQQFPDLHSELNLSSLELGDSALYFCASREGRGGDSPLHFGNGTRLTVT.

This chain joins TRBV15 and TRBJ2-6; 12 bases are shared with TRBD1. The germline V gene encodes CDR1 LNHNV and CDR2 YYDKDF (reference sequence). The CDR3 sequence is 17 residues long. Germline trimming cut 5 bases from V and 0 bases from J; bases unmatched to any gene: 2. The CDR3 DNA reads TGTGCCACCAGCGGGACAGGGGGCCTCTCTGGGGCCAACGTCCTGACTTTC. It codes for CATSGTGGLSGANVLTF.

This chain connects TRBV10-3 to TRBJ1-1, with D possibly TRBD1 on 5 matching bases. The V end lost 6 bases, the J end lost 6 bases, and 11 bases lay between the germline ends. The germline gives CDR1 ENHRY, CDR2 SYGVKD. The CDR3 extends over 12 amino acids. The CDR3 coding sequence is TGTGCCATCAGCGTCGGGACCTCTGAAGCTTTCTTT. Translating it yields CAISVGTSEAFF.

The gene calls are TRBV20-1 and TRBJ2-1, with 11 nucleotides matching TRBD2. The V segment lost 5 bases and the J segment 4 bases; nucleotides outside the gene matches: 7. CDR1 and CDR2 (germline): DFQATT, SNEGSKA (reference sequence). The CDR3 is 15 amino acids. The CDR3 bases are TGCAGTGCTTTGCCGACTAGCGGGGTGTACAATGAGCAGTTCTTC. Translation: CSALPTSGVYNEQFF.

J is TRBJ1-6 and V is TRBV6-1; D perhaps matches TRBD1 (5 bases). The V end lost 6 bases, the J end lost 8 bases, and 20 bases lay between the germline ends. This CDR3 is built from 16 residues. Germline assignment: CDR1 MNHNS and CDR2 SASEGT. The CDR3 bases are TGTGCCAGCAGCCGCAGTGGGGACGCCACTGATTCACCCCTCCACTTT. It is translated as CASSRSGDATDSPLHF.

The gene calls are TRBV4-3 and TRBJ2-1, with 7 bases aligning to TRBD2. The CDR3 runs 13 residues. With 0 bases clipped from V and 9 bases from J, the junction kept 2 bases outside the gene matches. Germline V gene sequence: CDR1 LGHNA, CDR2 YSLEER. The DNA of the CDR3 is TGCGCCAGCAGCCAAGATGGGAGGGGTGAGCAGTTCTTC. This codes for CASSQDGRGEQFF.

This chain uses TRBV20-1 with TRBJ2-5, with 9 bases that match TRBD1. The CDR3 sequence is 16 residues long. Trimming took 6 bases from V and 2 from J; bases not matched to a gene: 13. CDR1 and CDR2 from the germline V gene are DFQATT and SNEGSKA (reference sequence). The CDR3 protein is CSASRRQGDTQETQYF. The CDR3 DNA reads TGCAGTGCCTCACGCCGACAGGGGGACACACAAGAGACCCAGTACTTC.

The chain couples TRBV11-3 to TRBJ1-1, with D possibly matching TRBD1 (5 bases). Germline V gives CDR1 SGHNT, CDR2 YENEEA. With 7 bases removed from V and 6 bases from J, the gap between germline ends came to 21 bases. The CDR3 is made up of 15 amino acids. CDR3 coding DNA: TGTGCCAGCAACCACCCGGGGCGCGCCGGGGCTGAAGCTTTCTTT. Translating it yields CASNHPGRAGAEAFF.

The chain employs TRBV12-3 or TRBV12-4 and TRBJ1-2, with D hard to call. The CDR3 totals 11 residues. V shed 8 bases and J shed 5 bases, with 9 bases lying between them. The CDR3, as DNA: TGTGCCAGCCGGAAGAATTATGGCTACACCTTC. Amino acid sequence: CASRKNYGYTF.

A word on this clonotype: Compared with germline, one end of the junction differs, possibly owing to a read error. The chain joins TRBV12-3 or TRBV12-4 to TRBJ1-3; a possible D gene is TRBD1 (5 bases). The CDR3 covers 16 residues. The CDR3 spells CASGLRAGLGGNTIYF. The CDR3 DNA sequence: TGTGCCAGCGGTTTAAGGGCAGGGTTAGGTGGAAACACCATATATTTT.